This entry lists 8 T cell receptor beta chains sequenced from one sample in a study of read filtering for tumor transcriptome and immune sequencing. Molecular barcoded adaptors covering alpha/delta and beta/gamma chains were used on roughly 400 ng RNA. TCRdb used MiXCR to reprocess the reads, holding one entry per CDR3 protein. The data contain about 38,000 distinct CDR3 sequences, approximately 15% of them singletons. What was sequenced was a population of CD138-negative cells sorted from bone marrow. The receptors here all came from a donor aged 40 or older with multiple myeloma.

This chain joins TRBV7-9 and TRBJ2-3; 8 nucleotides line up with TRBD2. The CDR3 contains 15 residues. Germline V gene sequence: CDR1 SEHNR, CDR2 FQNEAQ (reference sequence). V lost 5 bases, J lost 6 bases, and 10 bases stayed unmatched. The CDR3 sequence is CASSRGGGLKDTQYF. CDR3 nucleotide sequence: TGTGCCAGCAGCCGGGGGGGGGGTTTAAAGGATACGCAGTATTTT. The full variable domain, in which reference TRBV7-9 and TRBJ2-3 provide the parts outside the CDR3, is DTGVSQNPRHKITKRGQNVTFRCDPISEHNRLYWYRQTLGQGPEFLTYFQNEAQLEKSRLLSDRFSAERPKGSFSTLEIQRTEQGDSAMYLCASSRGGGLKDTQYFGPGTRLTVL.

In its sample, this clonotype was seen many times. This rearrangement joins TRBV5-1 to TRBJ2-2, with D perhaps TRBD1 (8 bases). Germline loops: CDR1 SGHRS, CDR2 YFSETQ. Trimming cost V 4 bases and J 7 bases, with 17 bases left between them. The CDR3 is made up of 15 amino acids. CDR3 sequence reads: CASSRTGRENGELFF. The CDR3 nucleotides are TGCGCCAGCAGCCGGACAGGGAGGGAGAACGGGGAGCTGTTTTTT.

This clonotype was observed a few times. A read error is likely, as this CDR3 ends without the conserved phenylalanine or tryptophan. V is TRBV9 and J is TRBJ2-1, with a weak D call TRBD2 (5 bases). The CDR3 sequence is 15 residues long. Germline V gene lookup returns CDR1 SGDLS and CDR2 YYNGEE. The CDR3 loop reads CASSVVEGPYNGQFL. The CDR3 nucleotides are TGTGCCAGCAGCGTAGTAGAGGGCCCCTACAATGGGCAGTTCCTC.

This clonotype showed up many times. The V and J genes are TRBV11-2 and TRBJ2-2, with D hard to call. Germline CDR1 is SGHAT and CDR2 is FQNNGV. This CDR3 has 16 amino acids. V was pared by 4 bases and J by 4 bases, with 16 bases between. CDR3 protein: CASSSASATGTGELFF. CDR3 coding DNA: TGTGCCAGCAGCTCCGCTTCAGCGACTGGCACCGGGGAGCTGTTTTTT.

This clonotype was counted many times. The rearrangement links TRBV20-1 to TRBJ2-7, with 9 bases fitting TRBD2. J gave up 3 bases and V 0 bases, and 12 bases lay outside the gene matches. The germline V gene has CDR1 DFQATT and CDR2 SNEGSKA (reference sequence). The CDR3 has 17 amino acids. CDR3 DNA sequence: TGCAGTGCTAGAGATCAATTGGCGGGGGGGACGATCTACGAGCAGTACTTC. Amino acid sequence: CSARDQLAGGTIYEQYF.

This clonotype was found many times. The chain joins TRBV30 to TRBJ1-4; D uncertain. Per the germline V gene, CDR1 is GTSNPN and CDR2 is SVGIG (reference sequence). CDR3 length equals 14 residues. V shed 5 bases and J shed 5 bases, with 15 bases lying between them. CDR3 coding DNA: TGTGCCTGGGGTAAAGGGTCGGCGAATGAAAAACTGTTTTTT. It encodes CAWGKGSANEKLFF.

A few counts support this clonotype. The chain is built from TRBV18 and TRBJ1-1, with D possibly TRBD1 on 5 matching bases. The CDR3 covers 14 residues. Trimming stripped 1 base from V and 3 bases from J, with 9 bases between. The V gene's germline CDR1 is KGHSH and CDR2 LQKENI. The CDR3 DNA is TGTGCCAGCTCACCACGCAGGGACGACACTGAAGCTTTCTTT. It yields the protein CASSPRRDDTEAFF.

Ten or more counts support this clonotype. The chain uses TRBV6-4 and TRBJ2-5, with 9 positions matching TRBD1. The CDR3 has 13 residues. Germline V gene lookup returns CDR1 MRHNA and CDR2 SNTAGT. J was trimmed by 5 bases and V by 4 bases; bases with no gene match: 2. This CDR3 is CASSATGGETQYF. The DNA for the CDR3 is TGTGCCAGCAGTGCGACAGGGGGGGAGACCCAGTACTTC.